This T cell receptor beta chain was found in a study of identical twins. With no exceptions, donors were healthy Caucasians. For this clonotype: No antigen is known for it.

cDNA carried unique molecular identifiers, and a universal primer site was added by template switching. TCRdb passed the 5' RACE reads through MiXCR, listing each CDR3 protein once. The table has around 480,000 distinct CDR3 sequences, roughly an eighth seen once; the top ten hold approximately 0.9%. Study-wide results and limits: The same donors were not followed; conclusions instead depended on cross-sectional statistical analysis. Models underestimated out-of-frame TCR alpha sharing in monozygotic twins.

CDR3 size: 14 residues. Germline V gene sequence: CDR1 SGHRS, CDR2 YFSETQ. The ends lost 5 bases at V and 3 bases at J; junction bases unmatched: 4. This sample also belongs to another study, concerning yellow fever vaccine responses in identical twins.

The chain is built from TRBV5-1 and TRBJ2-1; 8 bases agree with TRBD2. Sample: CD4+ T cells sorted from blood. The source of this sequence is a woman younger than 30 in good health. The chain's CDR3 is CASRASGLYNEQFF. For the CDR3, the DNA is TGCGCCAGCAGGGCTAGCGGGCTCTACAATGAGCAGTTCTTC.